The sample holds many counts of the clone carrying this T cell receptor (beta chain). Its antigen is undetermined. This sample is drawn from a study of CD8+CD57+ T cells in acquired aplastic anemia. Study context: Isolated CD4+ and CD8+ cells, once sorted, yielded DNA averaging around 3.3 ug. Study-level findings and limits: Patient and control CD8+ Simpson's diversity was not significantly different.

Both TCR beta VDJ combination and CDR3 sequence profiling were carried out. Genomic DNA was the template for this profiling. Via MiXCR, TCRdb re-called the reads, giving one row per CDR3 protein. The profile shows under 250,000 distinct CDR3 sequences, about 44% of them singletons. Selection for sequencing was limited to patients who had shown CD8+CD57+ cell expansion by flow cytometry. Each of the patients presented with severe acquired aplastic anemia. V was trimmed by 0 bases and J by 6 bases, leaving 7 bases between them. The CDR3 consists of 14 residues. Germline lookup yields CDR1 SGDLS and CDR2 YYNGEE.

This sequence joins TRBV9 and TRBJ1-6; D is ambiguous. What was sequenced was sorted CD4+, CD8+, or CD8+CD57+ T cells (not recorded which) from PBMCs. The clonotype comes from a human donor with aplastic anemia. The CDR3 loop is CASSVGGSNSPLHF. CDR3 DNA sequence: TGTGCCAGCAGCGTAGGTGGGAGTAATTCACCCCTCCACTTT.